This entry features one T cell receptor beta chain sequence. Its antigen target is currently unknown. There are no base qualities to consult, and no much larger clone falls within one base. These data belong to a study of CD8+CD57+ T cells in acquired aplastic anemia (dated by TCRdb to 2016 to 2019). About the full investigation: DNA extracted from sorted CD4+ and CD8+ cells had a mean of roughly 3.4 ug, with a range of roughly 0.18 to 27.4 ug. Mean read counts for healthy donor samples were 8.5 million to 10.8 million for CD4+ cells and around 11 million for CD8+ cells. Results and caveats for the whole study, not just this receptor: Roughly 30 CD8+ CDR3 sequences were shared between patients and controls but appeared highly expressed in patients and within their immunodominant clones. Between patients and healthy controls, no significant difference in CD8+ Simpson's diversity was found (P=0.060).

Trimming accounts for 6 bases at V and 1 base at J, while the number of junction bases matched to no gene is 11. The germline V gene provides CDR1 ENHRY and CDR2 SYGVKD. The CDR3 contains 17 residues, cysteine and phenylalanine counted. Left in the record is the CDR3 DNA by itself, 51 bases read in frame from the first base. Profiling of TCR beta VDJ combinations and CDR3 sequences used genomic DNA as the template. An Illumina HiSeq 2000 was the platform used for TCR repertoire sequencing. The original methods were these. Repertoire assessment relied on Simpson's diversity index, CDR3 size and DJ length profiles, and TRBV/TRBJ rearrangement plots. The immunodominant clone was defined as the most abundant DNA sequence in deep sequencing data. CDR3 amino acid sequences were screened for sharing across subjects and were compared with published repertoires and the VDJdb database. In TCRdb, the public reads were trimmed at Q25 with fastp and aligned with MiXCR, with productive beta chains retained. Rows with one shared CDR3 protein collapse into an entry with the most common genes and DNA. TCRdb assigned the V and J calls; the authors' analysis was not used. In all, the sample holds approximately 200,000 distinct CDR3 sequences, and 50% to 55% of those were seen once. The leading ten clones occupy approximately 15% of the sample.

The study deep-sequenced TCR repertoires of sorted CD4+ and CD8+ blood T cells from severe aplastic anemia patients and healthy subjects. Ficoll-Paque density gradient centrifugation was used to isolate peripheral blood mononuclear cells. Before DNA extraction, CD4+ and CD8+ T cells were sorted by FACS or by magnetic beads. The sequence joins TRBV10-3 to TRBJ2-2; 7 of the junction bases match TRBD2. The source material was sorted CD4+, CD8+, or CD8+CD57+ T cells (not recorded which) from PBMCs. The source of this sequence is a human donor in good health, serving as a control. DNA sequence: TGTGCCATCAGCTGGGCTAGCGGACCTCTGAACACCGGGGAGCTGTTTTTT. The translation is CAISWASGPLNTGELFF.